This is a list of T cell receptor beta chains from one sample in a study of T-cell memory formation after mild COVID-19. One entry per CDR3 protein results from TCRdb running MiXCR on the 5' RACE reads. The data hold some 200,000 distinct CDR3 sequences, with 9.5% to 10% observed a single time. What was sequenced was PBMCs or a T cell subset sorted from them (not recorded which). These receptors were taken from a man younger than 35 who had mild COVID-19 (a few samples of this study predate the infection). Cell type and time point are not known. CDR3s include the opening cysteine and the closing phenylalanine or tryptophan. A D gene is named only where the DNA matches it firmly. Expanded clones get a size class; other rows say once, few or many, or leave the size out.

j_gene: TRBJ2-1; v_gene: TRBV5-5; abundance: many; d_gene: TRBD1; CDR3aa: CASSRQGYPLEFF; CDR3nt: TGTGCCAGCAGCCGACAGGGGTATCCCCTCGAGTTCTTC
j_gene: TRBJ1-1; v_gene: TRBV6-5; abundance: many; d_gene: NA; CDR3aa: CASSPLRKNTEAFF; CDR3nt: TGTGCCAGCAGCCCCCTCCGGAAGAACACTGAAGCTTTCTTT
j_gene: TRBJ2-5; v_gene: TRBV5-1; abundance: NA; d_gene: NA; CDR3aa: CASSLGAATQYF; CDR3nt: TGCGCCAGCAGCTTGGGGGCGGCGACCCAGTACTTC
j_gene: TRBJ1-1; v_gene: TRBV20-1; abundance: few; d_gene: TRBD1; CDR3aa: CSATTDRDWGAFF; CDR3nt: TGCAGTGCTACTACGGACAGGGATTGGGGAGCTTTCTTT
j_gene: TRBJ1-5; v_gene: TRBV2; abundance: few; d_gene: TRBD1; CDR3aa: CASSPGTGSNQPQHF; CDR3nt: TGTGCCAGCAGCCCCGGGACAGGGAGCAATCAGCCCCAGCATTTT
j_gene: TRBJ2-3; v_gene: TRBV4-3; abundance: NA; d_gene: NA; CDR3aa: CASSQVRVDTQYF; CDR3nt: TGCGCCAGCAGCCAAGTCAGGGTAGATACGCAGTATTTT
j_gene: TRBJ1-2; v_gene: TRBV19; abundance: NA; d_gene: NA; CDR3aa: CASSRKPYGYTF; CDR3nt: TGTGCCAGTAGTAGGAAGCCTTATGGCTACACCTTC
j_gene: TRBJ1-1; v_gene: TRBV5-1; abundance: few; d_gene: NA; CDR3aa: CASSLTGPRDTEAFF; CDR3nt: TGCGCCAGCAGCCTGACAGGACCCCGCGACACTGAAGCTTTCTTT
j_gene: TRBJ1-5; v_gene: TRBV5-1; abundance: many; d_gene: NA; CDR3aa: CASSVGSTNNQPQHF; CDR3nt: TGCGCCAGCAGTGTAGGATCGACTAACAATCAGCCCCAGCATTTT
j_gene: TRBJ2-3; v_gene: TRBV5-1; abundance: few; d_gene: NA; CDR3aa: CASSAGRKDTQYF; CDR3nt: TGCGCCAGCAGCGCGGGCCGGAAAGATACGCAGTATTTT
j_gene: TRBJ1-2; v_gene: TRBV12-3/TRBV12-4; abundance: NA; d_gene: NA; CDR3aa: CASNPTGSYGYTF; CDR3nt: TGTGCCAGCAACCCCACAGGCAGCTATGGCTACACCTTC
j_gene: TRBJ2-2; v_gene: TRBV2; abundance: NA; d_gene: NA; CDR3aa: CASSYYTGELFF; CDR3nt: TGTGCCAGCAGTTACTACACCGGGGAGCTGTTTTTT
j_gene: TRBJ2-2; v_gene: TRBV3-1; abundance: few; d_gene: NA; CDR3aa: CASSQGVGVGELFF; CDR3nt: TGTGCCAGCAGCCAAGGGGTCGGGGTAGGGGAGCTGTTTTTT
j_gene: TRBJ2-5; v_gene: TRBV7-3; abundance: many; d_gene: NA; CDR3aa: CASSRAGETQYF; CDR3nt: TGTGCCAGCAGTCGCGCGGGGGAGACCCAGTACTTC
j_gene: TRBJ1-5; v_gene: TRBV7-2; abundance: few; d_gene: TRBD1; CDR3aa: CASSFRTGENQPQHF; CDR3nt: TGTGCCAGCAGCTTCCGGACAGGGGAGAATCAGCCCCAGCATTTT
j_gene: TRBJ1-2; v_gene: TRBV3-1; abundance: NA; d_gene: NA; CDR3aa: CASSPRGRGDGYTF; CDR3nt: TGTGCCAGCAGCCCCCGGGGCAGGGGCGATGGCTACACCTTC
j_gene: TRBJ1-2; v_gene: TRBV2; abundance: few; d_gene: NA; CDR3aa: CASSPSWGYTF; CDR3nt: TGTGCCAGCAGTCCTTCGTGGGGCTACACCTTC
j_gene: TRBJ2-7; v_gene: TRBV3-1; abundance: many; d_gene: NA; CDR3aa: CASSQWPGAGEQYF; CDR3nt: TGTGCCAGCAGCCAGTGGCCGGGGGCGGGCGAGCAGTACTTC
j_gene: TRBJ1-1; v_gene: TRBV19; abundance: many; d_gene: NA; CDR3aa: CASSLSAGPAFF; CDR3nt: TGTGCCAGTAGCCTAAGCGCAGGCCCAGCTTTCTTT
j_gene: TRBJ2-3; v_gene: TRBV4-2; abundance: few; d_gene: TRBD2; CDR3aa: CASSRTSGGDTQYF; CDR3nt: TGTGCCAGCAGCCGGACTAGCGGGGGGGATACGCAGTATTTT
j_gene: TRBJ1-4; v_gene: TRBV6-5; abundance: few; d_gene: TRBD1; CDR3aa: CASSPRQGAQEKLFF; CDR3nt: TGTGCCAGCAGTCCAAGACAGGGGGCGCAGGAAAAACTGTTTTTT
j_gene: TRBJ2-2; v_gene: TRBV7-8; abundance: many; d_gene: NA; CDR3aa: CASSSTRGYTGELFF; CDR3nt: TGTGCCAGCAGTTCCACCCGAGGATACACCGGGGAGCTGTTTTTT
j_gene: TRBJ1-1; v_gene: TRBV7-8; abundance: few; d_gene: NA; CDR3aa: CASSLRGARLAFF; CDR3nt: TGTGCCAGCAGCCTTCGGGGGGCGCGTCTAGCTTTCTTT
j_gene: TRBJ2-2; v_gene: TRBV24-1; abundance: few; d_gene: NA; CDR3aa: CATALQGTGTGELFF; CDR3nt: TGTGCCACCGCCCTGCAGGGGACGGGCACCGGGGAGCTGTTTTTT
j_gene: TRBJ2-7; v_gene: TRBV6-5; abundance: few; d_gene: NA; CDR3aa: CASSYSRAYEQYF; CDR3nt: TGTGCCAGCAGTTACTCGAGGGCATACGAGCAGTACTTC
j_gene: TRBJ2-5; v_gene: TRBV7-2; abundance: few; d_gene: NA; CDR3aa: CASSPLVETQYF; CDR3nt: TGTGCCAGCAGCCCGCTGGTGGAGACCCAGTACTTC
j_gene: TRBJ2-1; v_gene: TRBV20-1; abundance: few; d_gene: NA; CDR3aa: CSGKPPSGRVRNEQFF; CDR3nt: TGCAGTGGGAAACCCCCCTCGGGCAGGGTGCGCAATGAGCAGTTCTTC
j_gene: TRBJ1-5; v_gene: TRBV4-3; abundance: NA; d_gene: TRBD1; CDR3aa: CASSQDLGQGGQPQHF; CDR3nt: TGCGCCAGCAGCCAAGATCTGGGACAGGGCGGCCAGCCCCAGCATTTT
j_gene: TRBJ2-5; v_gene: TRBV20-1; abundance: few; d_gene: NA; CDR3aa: CSAREERTQYF; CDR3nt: TGCAGTGCTAGAGAGGAACGTACCCAGTACTTC
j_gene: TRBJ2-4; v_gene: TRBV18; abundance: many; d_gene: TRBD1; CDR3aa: CASSPAGTGKNIQYF; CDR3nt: TGTGCCAGCTCACCAGCCGGGACAGGCAAAAACATTCAGTACTTC
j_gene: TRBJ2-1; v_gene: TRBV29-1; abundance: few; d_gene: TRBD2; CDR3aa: CSVVGRGGTNEQFF; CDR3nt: TGCAGCGTCGTGGGGCGCGGGGGGACCAATGAGCAGTTCTTC
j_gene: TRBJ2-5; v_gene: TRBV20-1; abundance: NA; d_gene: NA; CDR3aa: CSAPGGGYETQYF; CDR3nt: TGCAGTGCCCCAGGAGGGGGGTACGAGACCCAGTACTTC
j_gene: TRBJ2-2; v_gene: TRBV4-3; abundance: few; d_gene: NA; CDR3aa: CASSQDLRGTGELFF; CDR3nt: TGCGCCAGCAGCCAAGATTTACGGGGTACCGGGGAGCTGTTTTTT
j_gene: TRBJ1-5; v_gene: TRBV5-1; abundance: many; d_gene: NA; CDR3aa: CASSLELGPNQPQHF; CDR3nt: TGCGCCAGCAGCTTGGAGCTGGGCCCGAATCAGCCCCAGCATTTT
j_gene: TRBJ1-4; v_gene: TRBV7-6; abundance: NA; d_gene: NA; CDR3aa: CASSSSGLNEKLFF; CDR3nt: NA
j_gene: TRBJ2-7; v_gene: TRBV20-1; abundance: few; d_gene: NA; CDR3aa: CSARAGVYEQYF; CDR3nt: TGCAGTGCTAGAGCGGGGGTCTACGAGCAGTACTTC
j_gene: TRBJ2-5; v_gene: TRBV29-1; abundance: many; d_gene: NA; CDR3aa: CSVDPGARETQYF; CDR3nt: TGCAGCGTTGACCCCGGGGCGAGGGAGACCCAGTACTTC
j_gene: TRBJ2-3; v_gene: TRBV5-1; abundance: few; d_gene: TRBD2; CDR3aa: CASSRLAGGQSDTQYF; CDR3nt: TGCGCCAGCAGCCGGCTAGCGGGGGGGCAGTCAGATACGCAGTATTTT
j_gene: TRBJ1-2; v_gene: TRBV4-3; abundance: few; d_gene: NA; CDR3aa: CASSQVLDRSYGYTF; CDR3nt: TGCGCCAGCAGCCAAGTCTTAGACAGGAGCTATGGCTACACCTTC
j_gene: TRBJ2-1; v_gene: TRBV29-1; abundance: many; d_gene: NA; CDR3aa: CSVEGNESRFF; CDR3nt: TGCAGCGTTGAAGGTAACGAATCGCGGTTCTTC
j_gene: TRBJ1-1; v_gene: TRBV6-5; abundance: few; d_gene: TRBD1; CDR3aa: CASSSDRVEAFF; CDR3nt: TGTGCCAGCAGTTCCGACAGGGTGGAAGCTTTCTTT
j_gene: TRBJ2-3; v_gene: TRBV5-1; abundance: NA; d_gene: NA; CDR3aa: CASSFDPGGDTQYF; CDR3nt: TGCGCCAGCAGCTTTGACCCAGGCGGGGATACGCAGTATTTT
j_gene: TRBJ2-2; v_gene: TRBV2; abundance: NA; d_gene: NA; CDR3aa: CASRHRDLNTGELFF; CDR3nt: TGTGCCAGCAGACACCGGGACTTGAACACCGGGGAGCTGTTTTTT
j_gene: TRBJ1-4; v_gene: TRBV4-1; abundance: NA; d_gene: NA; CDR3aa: CASSHDLGQSNEKLFF; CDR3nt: TGCGCCAGCAGCCACGACCTAGGACAGAGTAATGAAAAACTGTTTTTT
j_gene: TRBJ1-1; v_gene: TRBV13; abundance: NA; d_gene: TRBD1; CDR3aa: CASRNQGVVLAEAFF; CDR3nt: TGTGCCAGCAGAAATCAGGGGGTTGTTTTGGCTGAAGCTTTCTTT
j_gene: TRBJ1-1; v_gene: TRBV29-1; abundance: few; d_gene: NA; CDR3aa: CSVEQNTEAFF; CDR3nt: TGCAGCGTTGAGCAGAACACTGAAGCTTTCTTT
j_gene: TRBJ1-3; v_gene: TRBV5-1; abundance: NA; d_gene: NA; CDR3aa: CASSLGVAGNTIYF; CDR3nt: TGCGCCAGCAGCTTGGGGGTTGCTGGAAACACCATATATTTT
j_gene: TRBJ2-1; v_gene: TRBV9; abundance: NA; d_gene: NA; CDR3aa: CASSVGGEGPVGSEQFF; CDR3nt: TGTGCCAGCAGCGTAGGCGGCGAAGGCCCGGTGGGGAGTGAGCAGTTCTTC
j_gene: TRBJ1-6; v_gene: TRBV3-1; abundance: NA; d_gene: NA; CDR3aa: CASSLGTDGNSPLHF; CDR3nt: TGTGCCAGCAGCCTGGGGACGGACGGTAATTCACCCCTCCACTTT
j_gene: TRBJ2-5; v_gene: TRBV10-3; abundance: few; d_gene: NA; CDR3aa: CAISESEAPWSAQYF; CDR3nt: TGTGCCATCAGTGAGTCAGAAGCCCCGTGGTCGGCCCAGTACTTC
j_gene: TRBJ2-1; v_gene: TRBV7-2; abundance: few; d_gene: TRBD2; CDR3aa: CASSSTSGVDNEQFF; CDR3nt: TGTGCCAGCAGCTCGACTAGCGGGGTAGACAATGAGCAGTTCTTC
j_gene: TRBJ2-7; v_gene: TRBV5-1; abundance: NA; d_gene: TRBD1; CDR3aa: CASSLDTGGGSEQYF; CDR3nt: TGCGCCAGCAGCTTGGATACAGGGGGCGGTTCCGAGCAGTACTTC
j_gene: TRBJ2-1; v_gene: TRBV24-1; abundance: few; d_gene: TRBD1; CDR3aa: CATSEEGDRGSYNEQFF; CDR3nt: TGTGCCACCAGTGAGGAGGGGGACAGGGGTTCCTACAATGAGCAGTTCTTC
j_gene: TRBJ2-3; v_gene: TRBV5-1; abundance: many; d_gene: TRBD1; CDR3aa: CASSLTRTGASTDTQYF; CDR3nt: TGCGCCAGCAGCTTGACGCGGACAGGGGCCAGCACAGATACGCAGTATTTT
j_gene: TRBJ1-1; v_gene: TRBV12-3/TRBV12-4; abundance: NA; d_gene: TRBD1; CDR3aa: CASRDSALIMNTEAFF; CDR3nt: TGTGCCAGCCGGGACAGCGCCCTCATTATGAACACTGAAGCTTTCTTT
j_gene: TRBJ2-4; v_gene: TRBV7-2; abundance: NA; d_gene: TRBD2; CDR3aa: CASSTPPGTSGGKMYF; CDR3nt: TGTGCCAGCAGCACCCCCCCCGGGACTAGCGGGGGCAAAATGTACTTC
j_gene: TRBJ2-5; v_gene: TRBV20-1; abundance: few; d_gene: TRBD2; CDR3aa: CSASTSGQETQYF; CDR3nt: TGCAGTGCCTCGACTAGCGGACAAGAGACCCAGTACTTC